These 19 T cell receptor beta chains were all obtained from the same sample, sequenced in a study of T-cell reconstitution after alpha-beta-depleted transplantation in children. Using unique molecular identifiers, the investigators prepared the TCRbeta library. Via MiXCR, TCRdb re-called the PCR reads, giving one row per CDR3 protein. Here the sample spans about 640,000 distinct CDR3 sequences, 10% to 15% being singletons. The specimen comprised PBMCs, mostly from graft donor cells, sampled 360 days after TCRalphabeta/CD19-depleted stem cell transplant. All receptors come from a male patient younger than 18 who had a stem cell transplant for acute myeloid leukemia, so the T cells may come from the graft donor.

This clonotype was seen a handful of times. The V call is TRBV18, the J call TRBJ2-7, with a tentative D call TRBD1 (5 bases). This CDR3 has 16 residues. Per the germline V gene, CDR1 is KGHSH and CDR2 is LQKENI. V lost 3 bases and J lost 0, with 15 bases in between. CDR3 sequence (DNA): TGTGCCAGCTCACCTTTGTCCAGGGCCTTCTCCTACGAGCAGTACTTC. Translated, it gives CASSPLSRAFSYEQYF.

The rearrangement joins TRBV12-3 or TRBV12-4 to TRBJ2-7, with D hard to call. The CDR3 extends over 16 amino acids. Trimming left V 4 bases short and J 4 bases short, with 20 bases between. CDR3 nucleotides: TGTGCCAGCAGTTCTCTAACTGGGGTAGAAACGTACGAGCAGTACTTC. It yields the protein CASSSLTGVETYEQYF.

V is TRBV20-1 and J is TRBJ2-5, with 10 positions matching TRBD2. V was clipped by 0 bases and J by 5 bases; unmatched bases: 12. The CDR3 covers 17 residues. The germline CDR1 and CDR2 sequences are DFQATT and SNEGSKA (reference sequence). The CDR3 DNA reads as TGCAGTGCTAGAGATCCTTGGACTAGCGGCGCTATGGAGACCCAGTACTTC. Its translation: CSARDPWTSGAMETQYF.

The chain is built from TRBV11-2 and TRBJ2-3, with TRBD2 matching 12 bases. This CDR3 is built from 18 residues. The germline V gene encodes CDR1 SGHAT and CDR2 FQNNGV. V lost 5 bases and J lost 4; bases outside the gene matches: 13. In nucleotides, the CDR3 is TGTGCCAGCAGCCTGTGGACTAGCGGGATCCCTTATCCAGATACGCAGTATTTT. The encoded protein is CASSLWTSGIPYPDTQYF.

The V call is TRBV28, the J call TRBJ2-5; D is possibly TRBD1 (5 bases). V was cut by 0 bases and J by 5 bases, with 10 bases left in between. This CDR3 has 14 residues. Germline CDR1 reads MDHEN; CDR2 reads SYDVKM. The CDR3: CASSLWAGFETQYF. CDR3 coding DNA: TGTGCCAGCAGTTTATGGGCAGGGTTTGAGACCCAGTACTTC.

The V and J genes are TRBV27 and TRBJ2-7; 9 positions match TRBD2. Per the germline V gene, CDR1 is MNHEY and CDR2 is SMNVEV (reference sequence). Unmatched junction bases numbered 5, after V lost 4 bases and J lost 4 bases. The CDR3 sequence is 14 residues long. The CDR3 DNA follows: TGTGCCAGCAGTTATCTAGCGGGACAATACGAGCAGTACTTC. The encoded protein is CASSYLAGQYEQYF.

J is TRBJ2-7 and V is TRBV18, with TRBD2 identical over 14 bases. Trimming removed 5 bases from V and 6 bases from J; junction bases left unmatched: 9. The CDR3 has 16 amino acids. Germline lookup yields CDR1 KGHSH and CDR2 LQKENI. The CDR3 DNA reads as TGTGCCAGCTCATCTCCCGGGACTAGCGGGAGTTTCGAGCAGTACTTC. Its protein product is CASSSPGTSGSFEQYF. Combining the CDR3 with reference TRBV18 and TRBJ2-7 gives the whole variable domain NAGVMQNPRHLVRRRGQEARLRCSPMKGHSHVYWYRQLPEEGLKFMVYLQKENIIDESGMPKERFSAEFPKEGPSILRIQQVVRGDSAAYFCASSSPGTSGSFEQYFGPGTRLTVT.

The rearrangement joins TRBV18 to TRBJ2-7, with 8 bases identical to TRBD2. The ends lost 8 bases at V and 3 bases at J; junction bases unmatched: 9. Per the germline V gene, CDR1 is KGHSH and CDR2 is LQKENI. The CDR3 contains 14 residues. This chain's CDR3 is CASVPSGLRYEQYF. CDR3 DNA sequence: TGTGCCAGCGTCCCTAGCGGGCTACGCTACGAGCAGTACTTC.

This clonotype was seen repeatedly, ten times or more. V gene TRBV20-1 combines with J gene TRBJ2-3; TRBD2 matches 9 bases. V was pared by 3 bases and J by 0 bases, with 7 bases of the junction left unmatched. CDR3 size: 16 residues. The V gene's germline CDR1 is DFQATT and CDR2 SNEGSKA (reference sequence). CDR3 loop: CSASTYAGGSTDTQYF. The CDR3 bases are TGCAGTGCTAGTACCTATGCGGGAGGGAGCACAGATACGCAGTATTTT.

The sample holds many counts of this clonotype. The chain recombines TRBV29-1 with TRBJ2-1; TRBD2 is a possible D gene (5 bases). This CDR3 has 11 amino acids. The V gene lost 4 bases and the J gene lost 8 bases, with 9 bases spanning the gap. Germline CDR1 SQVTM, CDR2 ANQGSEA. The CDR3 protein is CSVGEFYEQFF. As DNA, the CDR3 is TGCAGCGTTGGGGAGTTTTATGAGCAGTTCTTC.

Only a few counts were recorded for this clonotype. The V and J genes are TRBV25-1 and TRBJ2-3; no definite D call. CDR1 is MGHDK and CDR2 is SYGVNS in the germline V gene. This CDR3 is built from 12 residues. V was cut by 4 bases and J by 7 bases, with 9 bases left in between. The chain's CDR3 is CASSGGPYTQYF. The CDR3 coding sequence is TGTGCCAGCAGTGGTGGCCCTTATACGCAGTATTTT.

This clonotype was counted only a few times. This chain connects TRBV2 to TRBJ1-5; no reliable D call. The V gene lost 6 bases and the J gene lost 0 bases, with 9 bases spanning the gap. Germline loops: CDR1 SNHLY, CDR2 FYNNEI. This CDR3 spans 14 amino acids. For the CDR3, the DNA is TGTGCCAGCAGCCAGACGGATAGCAATCAGCCCCAGCATTTT. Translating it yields CASSQTDSNQPQHF.

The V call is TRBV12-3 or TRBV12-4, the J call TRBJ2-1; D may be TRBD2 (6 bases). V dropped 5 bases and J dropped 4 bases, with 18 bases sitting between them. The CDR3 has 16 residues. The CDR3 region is CASSRGLAELYNEQFF. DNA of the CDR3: TGTGCCAGCAGTCGGGGTTTAGCGGAACTTTACAATGAGCAGTTCTTC.

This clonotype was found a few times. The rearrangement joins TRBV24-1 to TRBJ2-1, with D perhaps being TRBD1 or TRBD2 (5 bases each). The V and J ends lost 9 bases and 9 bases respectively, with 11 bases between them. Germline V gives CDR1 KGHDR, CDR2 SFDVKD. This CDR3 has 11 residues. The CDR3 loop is CATLGDGEQFF. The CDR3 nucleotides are TGTGCCACCTTAGGGGACGGTGAGCAGTTCTTC.

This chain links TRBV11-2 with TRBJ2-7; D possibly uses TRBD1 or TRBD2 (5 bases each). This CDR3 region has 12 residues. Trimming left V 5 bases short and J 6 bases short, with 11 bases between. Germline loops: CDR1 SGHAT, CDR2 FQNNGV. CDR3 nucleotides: TGTGCCAGCAGCCCGGGACCACTCGAGCAGTACTTC. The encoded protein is CASSPGPLEQYF.

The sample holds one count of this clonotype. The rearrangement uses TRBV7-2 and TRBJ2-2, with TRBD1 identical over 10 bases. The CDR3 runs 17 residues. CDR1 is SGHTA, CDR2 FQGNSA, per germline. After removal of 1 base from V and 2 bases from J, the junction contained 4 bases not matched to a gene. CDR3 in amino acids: CASSLGGQGTNTGELFF. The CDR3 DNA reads TGTGCCAGCAGCTTAGGGGGACAGGGGACCAACACCGGGGAGCTGTTTTTT.

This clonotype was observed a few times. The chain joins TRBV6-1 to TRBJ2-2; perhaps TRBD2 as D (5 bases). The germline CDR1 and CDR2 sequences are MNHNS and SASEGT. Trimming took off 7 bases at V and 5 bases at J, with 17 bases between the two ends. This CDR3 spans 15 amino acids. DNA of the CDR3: TGTGCCAGCAACTTGGCTAGCATGCTTACCGGGGAGCTGTTTTTT. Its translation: CASNLASMLTGELFF.

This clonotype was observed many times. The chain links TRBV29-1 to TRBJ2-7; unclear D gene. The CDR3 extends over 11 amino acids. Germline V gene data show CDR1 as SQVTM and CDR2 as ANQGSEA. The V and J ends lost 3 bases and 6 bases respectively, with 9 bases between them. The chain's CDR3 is CSVEELSEQYF. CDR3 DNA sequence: TGCAGCGTTGAGGAACTCTCCGAGCAGTACTTC.

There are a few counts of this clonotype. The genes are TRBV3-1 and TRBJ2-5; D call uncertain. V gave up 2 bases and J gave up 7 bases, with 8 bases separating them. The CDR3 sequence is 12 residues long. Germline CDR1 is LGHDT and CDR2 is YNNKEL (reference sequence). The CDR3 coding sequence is TGTGCCAGCAGCCAACCCCAGGTGACCCAGTACTTC. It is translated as CASSQPQVTQYF.